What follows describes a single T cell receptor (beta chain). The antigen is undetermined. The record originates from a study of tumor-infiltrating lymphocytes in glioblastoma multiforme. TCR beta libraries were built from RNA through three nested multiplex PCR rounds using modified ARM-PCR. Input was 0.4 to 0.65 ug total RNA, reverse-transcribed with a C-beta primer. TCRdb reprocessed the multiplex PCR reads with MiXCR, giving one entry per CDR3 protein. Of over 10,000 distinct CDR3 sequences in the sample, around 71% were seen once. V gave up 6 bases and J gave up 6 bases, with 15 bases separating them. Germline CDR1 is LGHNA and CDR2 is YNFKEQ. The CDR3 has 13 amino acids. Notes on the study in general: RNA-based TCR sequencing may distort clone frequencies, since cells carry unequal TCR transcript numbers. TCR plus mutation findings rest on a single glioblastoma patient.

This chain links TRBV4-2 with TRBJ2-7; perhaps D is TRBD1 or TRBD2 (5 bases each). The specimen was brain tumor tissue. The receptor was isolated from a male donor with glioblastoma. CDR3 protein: CASRPEWGREQYF. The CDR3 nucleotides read TGTGCCAGCAGGCCAGAGTGGGGACGCGAGCAGTACTTC.